These T cell receptor beta chains were read from a single sample in a study of response to subunit inactivated influenza vaccine. Each CDR3 protein is one row after TCRdb ran MiXCR on the RT-PCR reads. Altogether 800,000 to 1,000,000 distinct CDR3 sequences are present, 21% being singletons, with the ten largest covering more than 8.5%. Sequenced here: PBMCs from blood, sampled 4 to 6 days after vaccination. These receptors came from a man aged 50 to 59 who received an inactivated influenza vaccine. Each CDR3 is given with its conserved first and last residue. D genes are given only for firm matches. Expanded clones get a size class; other rows say once, few or many, or leave the size out.

j_gene | v_gene | d_gene | abundance | len | CDR3aa
TRBJ1-2 | TRBV5-1 | TRBD1 | many | 15 | CASSGLTGGNYGYTF
TRBJ2-7 | TRBV5-1 | . | many | 14 | CASSIIAADHEQYF
TRBJ2-5 | TRBV3-1 | . | . | 12 | CAIGMGEETQYF
TRBJ2-2 | TRBV13 | TRBD1 | . | 15 | CASSQRTGSAGELFF
TRBJ2-7 | TRBV20-1 | TRBD2 | . | 19 | CSARDPGTSGRAGVYEQYF
TRBJ1-1 | TRBV4-3 | . | . | 15 | CASSQEVGRATEAFF
TRBJ2-5 | TRBV20-1 | . | . | 13 | CSAWGPPQETQYF
TRBJ2-3 | TRBV7-2 | . | once | 14 | CASNPGPSTDTQYF
TRBJ2-1 | TRBV28 | . | few | 16 | CASSSYWESSYNEQFF
TRBJ1-2 | TRBV2 | . | . | 10 | CASTRIGYTF
TRBJ2-7 | TRBV15 | . | once | 13 | CATSRDERLEQYF
TRBJ2-1 | TRBV29-1 | . | . | 13 | CSARGANNNEQFF
TRBJ1-1 | TRBV7-2 | . | few | 15 | CASSPRGIRGTEVFF